This is a list of T cell receptor beta chains from one sample in a study of T cell responses to AZD1222 COVID-19 vaccine. The table came from immunoSEQ multiplex PCR; TCRdb's copy has only in-frame clones and leaves some out. The data show some 130,000 clones, around 85% seen once. Specimen: peripheral blood, collected on day 0 of AZD1222 vaccination. The receptors come from an adult in good health. The CDR3 runs from the conserved cysteine through the conserved F or W. The D gene is left open where the match is weak. Size tells how often a clone was seen (once, few, many) or the class of an expanded clone, and some rows leave it out.

d_call j_call clone_size v_call cdr3_nt cdr3_aa
TRBD1 TRBJ1-2 once TRBV6-5 TGTGCCAGCACCAAAGCGGGACAGACGAACTATGGCTACACCTTC CASTKAGQTNYGYTF
TRBD1 TRBJ1-1 NA TRBV7-9 TGTGCCAGCAGCTCCGGGACAGGGAAAGCTTTCTTT CASSSGTGKAFF
NA TRBJ2-7 NA TRBV15 TGTGCCACCAGCCGAGACCGGGGCTCCTACGAGCAGTACTTC CATSRDRGSYEQYF
TRBD2 TRBJ2-2 NA TRBV29-1 TGCAGCGTTGTGGGGAATAGCGGGACGACCGGGGAGCTGTTTTTT CSVVGNSGTTGELFF
TRBD1 TRBJ1-4 NA TRBV2 TGTGCCAGCAGCAGGGACAGGGGGAATGAAAAACTGTTTTTT CASSRDRGNEKLFF
NA TRBJ1-1 NA TRBV11-3 TGTGCCAGCAGCTTATTCAGGGTAATGAACACTGAAGCTTTCTTT CASSLFRVMNTEAFF
NA TRBJ2-6 few TRBV3-1/TRBV3-2 TGTGCCAGCAGCCCCCGGAACTCTGGGGCCAACGTCCTGACTTTC CASSPRNSGANVLTF
NA TRBJ2-7 NA TRBV10-3 TGTGCCACCGAAGTACCCCCTGGCGAGCAGTACTTC CATEVPPGEQYF
NA TRBJ2-1 NA TRBV10-3 TGTGCCATCAGTGAGGGGATTGGTGAGCAGTTCTTC CAISEGIGEQFF
TRBD2 TRBJ2-2 NA TRBV3-1/TRBV3-2 TGTGCCAGCAGCCAAGATCCAGCGGGGGGGTCGAACACCGGGGAGCTGTTTTTT CASSQDPAGGSNTGELFF
NA TRBJ1-1 NA TRBV25-1 TGTGCCAGCAGCCCCCACACTGAAGCTTTCTTT CASSPHTEAFF
TRBD1 TRBJ1-3 NA TRBV15 TGTGCCACCAGCAGAGATAGGGACAGCATATATTTT CATSRDRDSIYF
TRBD2 TRBJ2-1 NA TRBV7-9 TGTGCCAGCAGCCGAACAAGCGGGGATGAGCAGTTCTTC CASSRTSGDEQFF
TRBD2 TRBJ2-7 NA TRBV19 TGTGCCAGTAGTACCTCACTAGCGGGAGCCTACGAGCAGTACTTC CASSTSLAGAYEQYF
TRBD2 TRBJ2-1 NA TRBV7-7 TGTGCCAGCAGCTCCTGGACTAGCGGGGGACCTCACAATGAGCAGTTCTTC CASSSWTSGGPHNEQFF
TRBD1 TRBJ1-1 NA TRBV2 TGTGCCAAAGGACAGGCGGCCACTGAAGCTTTCTTT CAKGQAATEAFF
NA TRBJ2-1 NA TRBV2 TGTGCCAGCAGTGGTAGTTCGGTATACAATGAGCAGTTCTTC CASSGSSVYNEQFF
NA TRBJ1-1 NA TRBV4-2 TGTGCCAGCAGCCAAGAGACCCGGGGCACTGAAGCTTTCTTT CASSQETRGTEAFF
TRBD1 TRBJ1-4 NA TRBV5-8 TGTGCCAGCAGCTTGGACAGGGGATTAGGAAAACTGTTTTTT CASSLDRGLGKLFF
NA TRBJ1-4 NA TRBV6-5 TGTGCCAGCAGCCGATTCTCAAGGGAAAAACTGTTTTTT CASSRFSREKLFF
TRBD2 TRBJ2-1 NA TRBV27 TGTGCCAGCAGTCTATACCCGGGACTAGCGGTACTCAATGAGCAGTTCTTC CASSLYPGLAVLNEQFF
NA TRBJ2-2 NA TRBV10-1 TGCGCCAGCAGTGCTAACAGGGCCGGGGAGCTGTTTTTT CASSANRAGELFF
TRBD2 TRBJ2-7 NA TRBV6-5 TGTGCCAGCAGTCACGGACTAGCGGTCGCATACGAGCAGTACTTC CASSHGLAVAYEQYF
NA TRBJ2-3 NA TRBV3-1/TRBV3-2 TGTGCCACAACTTCACCGGGCAACCTGAACCCTACGCAGTATTTT CATTSPGNLNPTQYF
NA TRBJ1-1 once TRBV18 TGTGCCAGCTCACCCCCTACAGGGATGAACACTGAAGCTTTCTTT CASSPPTGMNTEAFF
TRBD2 TRBJ2-3 NA TRBV2 TGTGCCAGCAGTTCCGGACTAGCGGGAGATACGCAGTATTTT CASSSGLAGDTQYF
NA TRBJ1-6 NA TRBV7-8 TGTGCCAGCAGCTCTCCGGGGGTGAGGGGGTCACCCCTCCACTTT CASSSPGVRGSPLHF
TRBD1 TRBJ2-7 NA TRBV30 TGTGCCTGGGGACAGGTGACCTACGAGCAGTACTTC CAWGQVTYEQYF
NA TRBJ1-1 NA TRBV5-4 TGTGCCAGCAGCTTCCCCCCGGCCCCTGAAGCTTTCTTT CASSFPPAPEAFF
TRBD2 TRBJ2-2 NA TRBV4-2 TGTGCCAGCAGCCAAGAGGCCGGACTAGCGGGAGCCGGGGAGCTGTTTTTT CASSQEAGLAGAGELFF
TRBD2 TRBJ2-3 NA TRBV3-1/TRBV3-2 TGTGCCAGCAGCCCACTAGCGGGGGACCCAGGGGGCGCAGATACGCAGTATTTT CASSPLAGDPGGADTQYF
NA TRBJ2-7 NA TRBV7-8 TGTGCCAGCGCCTCGGGTCCCCAATACGAGCAGTACTTC CASASGPQYEQYF
NA TRBJ2-1 few TRBV6-1 TGTGCCAGCAGTGTGGGGTGGGGATTAGCGGAGACTTACAATGAGCAGTTCTTC CASSVGWGLAETYNEQFF
NA TRBJ2-7 NA TRBV6-2/TRBV6-3 TGTGCCAGCAGTTATCTAAGCGAGCCCACCTACGAGCAGTACTTC CASSYLSEPTYEQYF
NA TRBJ1-4 NA TRBV11-2 TGTGCCAGCAGCTTAGATCCCCCGGGGGCGGCAACTAATGAAAAACTGTTTTTT CASSLDPPGAATNEKLFF
NA TRBJ2-1 NA TRBV6-1 TGTGCCAGCAGTGAAGAGAGGACTGGTTCCTACAATGAGCAGTTCTTC CASSEERTGSYNEQFF
NA TRBJ1-1 NA TRBV19 TGTGCCAGTAGTATAGGGTTCGACAGGGAAGCTTTCTTT CASSIGFDREAFF
NA TRBJ2-1 NA TRBV3-1/TRBV3-2 TGTGCCAGCAGCCAAGGGCTAGCGTCGGGCAATGAGCAGTTCTTC CASSQGLASGNEQFF
TRBD2 TRBJ2-1 NA TRBV18 TGTGCCAGCTCAGGGGTTGGAACCGGGACTAGCGGGTCGGTGTCCTACAATGAGCAGTTCTTC CASSGVGTGTSGSVSYNEQFF
NA TRBJ2-6 NA TRBV7-9 TGTGCCAGCAGCTTGAAGACGTCGGCCGCAGCCACTGGGGCCAACGTCCTGACTTTC CASSLKTSAAATGANVLTF
TRBD2 TRBJ2-3 NA TRBV9 TGTGCCAGCAGTCGACTAGCGGGAGATACGCAGTATTTT CASSRLAGDTQYF
TRBD2 TRBJ2-7 NA TRBV7-4 TGTGCCAGCAGCTTAGCGCTCGGGAGGGCCTTCGAGCAGTACTTC CASSLALGRAFEQYF
NA TRBJ1-4 NA TRBV9 TGTGCCAGCAGCTTAGACGAGTTTGAAAAACTGTTTTTT CASSLDEFEKLFF
NA TRBJ2-3 NA TRBV27 TGTGCCAGCAGTTCGTCTAGCGTGCGGGGAGATACGCAGTATTTT CASSSSSVRGDTQYF
NA TRBJ1-6 NA TRBV6-6 TGTGCCAGCAGTCGACCTAGGGGGGGCGAGGGTTCACCCCTCCACTTT CASSRPRGGEGSPLHF
NA TRBJ2-5 NA TRBV24-1 TGTGCCACCTCCCGAGGGGAGACCCAGTACTTC CATSRGETQYF
NA TRBJ2-1 NA TRBV5-4 TGTGCCAGCAGCTTGGGGGACCCCTCGGCCAATGAGCAGTTCTTC CASSLGDPSANEQFF